Each of the 4 T cell receptor beta chains below was sequenced from the same sample in a study of shared clonotypes between healthy human individuals (TCRdb year 2020). Receptor amplification or capture employed the immunoSEQ multiplex PCR assay. What TCRdb holds here is the immuneACCESS table cut down to in-frame rearrangements. Part of the clones is not present; checked against another copy, under half of the missing clones reflect an unresolved V gene, and the others are unexplained. The sample contains approximately 500,000 clones, approximately 79% of them found a single time. 10% to 15% of the sample is taken by the ten largest. Sequencing was performed on PBMCs. These receptors all come from a woman in her thirties or forties in good health. Some clones in this sample may be carry-over from other donors' samples.

In its sample, this clone was seen once. In DNA form, the CDR3 reads TGTGCCAGCTCACCATCGGTTAATGAGCAGTTCTTC. Protein product: CASSPSVNEQFF. The chain has TRBV18 and TRBJ2-1; D is unresolved. CDR3 length: 12 amino acids. CDR1 is KGHSH, CDR2 LQKENI, per germline. The ends were cut back, 2 bases at V and 7 bases at J, with 6 bases in the middle.

The chain has TRBV14 and TRBJ2-3; 14 positions match TRBD2. Germline CDR1 SGHDN, CDR2 FVKESK. The CDR3 is 15 residues long. Trimming at V came to 4 bases and at J to 4 bases, leaving 1 base not matched to a gene. The CDR3 is CASSLGLAGADTQYF. For the CDR3, the DNA is TGTGCCAGCAGCCTGGGACTAGCGGGAGCAGATACGCAGTATTTT.

The rearrangement joins TRBV30 to TRBJ2-6, with 8 bases matching TRBD2. From germline, CDR1 is GTSNPN and CDR2 SVGIG (reference sequence). Losses at the gene ends were 3 bases for V and 4 bases for J; bases not matched to a gene: 11. This CDR3 region has 17 residues. The CDR3 coding sequence is TGTGCCTGGAGCCCGGGGGGGTTGCGCGCCGGGGCCAACGTCCTGACTTTC. It is translated as CAWSPGGLRAGANVLTF.

The genes are TRBV18 and TRBJ1-2; D not resolved. V was shortened by 3 bases and J by 10 bases, with 15 bases between the two germline ends. Looked up from germline, CDR1 is KGHSH and CDR2 is LQKENI. The CDR3 extends over 13 amino acids. The CDR3 is CASSPAVLELYTF. The CDR3 DNA sequence: TGTGCCAGCTCACCCGCAGTACTCGAACTCTACACCTTC.